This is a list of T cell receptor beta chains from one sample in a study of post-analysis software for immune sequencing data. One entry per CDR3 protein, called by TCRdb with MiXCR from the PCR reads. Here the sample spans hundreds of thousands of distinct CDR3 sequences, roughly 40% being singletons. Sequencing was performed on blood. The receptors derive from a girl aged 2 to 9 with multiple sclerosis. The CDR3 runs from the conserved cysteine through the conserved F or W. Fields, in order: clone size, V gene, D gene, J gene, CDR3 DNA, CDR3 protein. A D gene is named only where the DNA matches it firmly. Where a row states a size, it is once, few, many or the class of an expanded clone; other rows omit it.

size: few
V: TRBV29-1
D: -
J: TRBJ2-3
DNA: TGCAGCGTTGGCCTCGTCCTGGGCACAGATACGCAGTATTTT
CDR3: CSVGLVLGTDTQYF

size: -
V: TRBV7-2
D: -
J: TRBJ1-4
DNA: TGTGCCAGCAGCTTAGCTGGACATGGCGAAAAACTGTTTTTT
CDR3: CASSLAGHGEKLFF

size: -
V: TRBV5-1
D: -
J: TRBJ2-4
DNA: TGCGCCAGCAGCTTACCCACAGGGGAGGCGAACATTCAGTACTTC
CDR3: CASSLPTGEANIQYF

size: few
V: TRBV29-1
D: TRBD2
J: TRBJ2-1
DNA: TGCAGCGTTGTAATAGCGGGAGGTTACAATGAGCAGTTCTTC
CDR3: CSVVIAGGYNEQFF

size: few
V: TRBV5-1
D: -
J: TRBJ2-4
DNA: TGCGCCAGCAGCCCCGGTCAGGGGACCAAAAACATTCAGTACTTC
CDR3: CASSPGQGTKNIQYF

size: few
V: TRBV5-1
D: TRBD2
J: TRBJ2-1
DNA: TGCGCCAGCAGCTCGGGACGTCCGGGGGGATCGACCAGCTCCTACAATGAGCAGTTCTTC
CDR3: CASSSGRPGGSTSSYNEQFF

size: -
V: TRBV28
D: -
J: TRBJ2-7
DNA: TGTGCCAGCAGTTTATGGGACGCAGGAGCCTACGAGCAGTACTTC
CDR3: CASSLWDAGAYEQYF

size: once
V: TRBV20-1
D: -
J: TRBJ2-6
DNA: TGCAGTGCTAGAGGGGGTGATTTTACTGGGGCCAACGTCCTGACTTTC
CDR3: CSARGGDFTGANVLTF

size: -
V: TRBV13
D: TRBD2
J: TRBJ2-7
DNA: TGTGCCAGCAGTCTCACCTCTAGCGGGAGGTGGAACGAGCAGTACTTC
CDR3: CASSLTSSGRWNEQYF

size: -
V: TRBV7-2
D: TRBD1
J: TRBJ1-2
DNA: TGTGCCAGCAGCTTAACAGGACAGGCCTTCTATGGCTACACCTTC
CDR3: CASSLTGQAFYGYTF

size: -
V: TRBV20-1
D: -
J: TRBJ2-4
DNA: TGCAGTGCCCCGCGGACGGCCCTTTCTGGCATTCAGTACTTC
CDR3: CSAPRTALSGIQYF

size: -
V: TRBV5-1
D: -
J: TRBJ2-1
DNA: TGCGCCAGCAGATTTGGAGGGGCGGGGGCCTCTAATGACGGGCAGTTCTTC
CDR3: CASRFGGAGASNDGQFF

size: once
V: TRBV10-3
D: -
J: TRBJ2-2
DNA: TGTGCCATCAGTGAAGGGTTTTCCCAAAACACCGGGGAGCTGTTTTTT
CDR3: CAISEGFSQNTGELFF

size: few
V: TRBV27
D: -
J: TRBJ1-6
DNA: TGTGCCAGTAAAATGGGCCCCTATAATTCACCCCTCCACTTT
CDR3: CASKMGPYNSPLHF

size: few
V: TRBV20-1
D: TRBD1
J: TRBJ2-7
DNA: TGCAGTGCTACCCCGACAGGGGGCTTCTTCGAGCAGTACTTC
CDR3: CSATPTGGFFEQYF

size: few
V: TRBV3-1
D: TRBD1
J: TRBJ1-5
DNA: TGTGCCAGCACCCTGACAGGGAGCAATCAGCCCCAGCATTTT
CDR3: CASTLTGSNQPQHF

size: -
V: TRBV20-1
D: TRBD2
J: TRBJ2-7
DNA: TGCAGTGCTACAACCGGGACTACGACCTCCTACGGGCAGTACTTC
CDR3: CSATTGTTTSYGQYF

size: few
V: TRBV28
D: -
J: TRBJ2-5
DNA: TGTGCCACCTTGGACAGCCGGGGAGAGACCCAGTACTTC
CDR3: CATLDSRGETQYF

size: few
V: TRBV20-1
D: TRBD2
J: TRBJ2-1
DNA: TGCAGCGCGAAACGCCTAGGGGTAGCGGGAGATCTCAATGAGCAGTTCTTC
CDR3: CSAKRLGVAGDLNEQFF

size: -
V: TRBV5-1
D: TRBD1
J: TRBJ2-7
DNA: TGCGCCAGCAGCCTGAGGGACAGGTCCCCCTACGAGCAGTACTTC
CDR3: CASSLRDRSPYEQYF

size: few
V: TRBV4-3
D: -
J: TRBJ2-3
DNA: TGCGCCAGCAGCCAAGATCTGCTGGGTACGCAGTATTTT
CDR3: CASSQDLLGTQYF

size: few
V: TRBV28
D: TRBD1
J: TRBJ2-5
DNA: TGTGCCAGCAGTCCTCACAGGGGCCGTGAGACCCAGTACTTC
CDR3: CASSPHRGRETQYF

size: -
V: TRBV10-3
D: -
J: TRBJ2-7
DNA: TGTGCCATCATGAACCGGGCCTCCTACGAGCAGTACTTC
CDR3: CAIMNRASYEQYF

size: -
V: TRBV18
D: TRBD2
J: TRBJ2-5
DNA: TGTGCCAGCTCCCGGGGACTACCGTACCAAGAGACCCAGTACTTC
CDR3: CASSRGLPYQETQYF

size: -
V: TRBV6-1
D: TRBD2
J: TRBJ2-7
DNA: TGTGCCAGCAGTCCAACTAGCGGGAGTTACGAGCAGTACTTC
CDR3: CASSPTSGSYEQYF

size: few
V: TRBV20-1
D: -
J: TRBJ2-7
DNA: TGCAGTGCTAGTCCTAATATGGGCTACGAGCAGTACTTC
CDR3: CSASPNMGYEQYF

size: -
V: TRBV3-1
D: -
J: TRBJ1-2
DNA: TGTGCCAGCAGCCCCCAACAAGAGAGGATCTATGGCTACACCTTC
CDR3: CASSPQQERIYGYTF

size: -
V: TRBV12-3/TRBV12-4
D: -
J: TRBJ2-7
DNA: TGTGCCAGCAAACGGGAGCGGTCCTACAATGAGCAGTACTTC
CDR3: CASKRERSYNEQYF

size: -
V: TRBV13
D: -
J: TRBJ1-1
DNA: TGTGCCAGCAGCTTATTCGACAAGAACACTGAAGCTTTCTTT
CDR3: CASSLFDKNTEAFF

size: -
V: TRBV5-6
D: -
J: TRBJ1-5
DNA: TGTGCCAGCAGCAATTATAGCAATCAGCCCCAGCATTTT
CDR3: CASSNYSNQPQHF

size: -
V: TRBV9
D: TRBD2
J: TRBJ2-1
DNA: TGTGCCAGCAGCGCCACCCCGGACGCGGGACTAGCGGGTCACAATGAGCAGTTCTTC
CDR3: CASSATPDAGLAGHNEQFF

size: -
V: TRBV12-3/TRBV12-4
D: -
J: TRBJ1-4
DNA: TGTGCCAGCAGTCTACGCCCCATGCCTGAAAAACTGTTTTTT
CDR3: CASSLRPMPEKLFF

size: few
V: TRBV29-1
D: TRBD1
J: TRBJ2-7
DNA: TGCAGCGTTGAAGATTATGGACAGGGACCAGCTGGGAAGCAGTACTTC
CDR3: CSVEDYGQGPAGKQYF

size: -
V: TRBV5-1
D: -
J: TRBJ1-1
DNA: TGCGCCAGCAGCTTGGCGGACGGACCGTTCACTGAAGCTTTCTTT
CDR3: CASSLADGPFTEAFF

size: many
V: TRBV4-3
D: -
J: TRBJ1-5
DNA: TGTGCCAGCAGCCAAGATCGGGATAGCAATCAGCCCCAGCATTTT
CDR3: CASSQDRDSNQPQHF

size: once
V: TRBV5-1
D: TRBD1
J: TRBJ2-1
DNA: TGCGCCAGCAGCTTGACACGGGGACAGGGCAACAATGAGCAGTTCTTC
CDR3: CASSLTRGQGNNEQFF

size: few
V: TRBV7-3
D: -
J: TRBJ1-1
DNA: TGTGCCAGCAGCTTAATGGAGAACACTGAAGCTTTCTTT
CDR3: CASSLMENTEAFF

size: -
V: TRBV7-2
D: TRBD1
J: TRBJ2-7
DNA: TGTGCCAGCAGGACCGGGACAGGGACGATCTATGAGCAGTACTTC
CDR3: CASRTGTGTIYEQYF

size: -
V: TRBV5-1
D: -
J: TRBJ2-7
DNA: TGCGCCAGCAGCTTGATGGTAGCCTACGAGCAGTACTTC
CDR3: CASSLMVAYEQYF

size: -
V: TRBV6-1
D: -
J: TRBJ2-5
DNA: TGTGCCAGCAGCTACGACTTAGATGAAGGGCAGTACTTC
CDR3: CASSYDLDEGQYF